One and the same sample provided the 14 T cell receptor beta chains below, sequenced in a study of cytomegalovirus exposure and HLA in healthy donors. The PCR was carried out with 60 Vbeta primers and 13 Jbeta primers. TCRdb's copy holds only in-frame clones and misses some; the assay was immunoSEQ multiplex PCR. The sample has 150,000 to 200,000 clones, around 83% seen once; the top ten hold less than 5%. Sequencing input: PBMCs. Receptor source: a man between 50 and 59 years old in good health and CMV-seropositive.

The chain couples TRBV28 to TRBJ2-5; D remains unclear. Near its end, the DNA agrees better with TRBJ2-7, so the J call may be wrong. This CDR3 region has 12 residues. The germline V gene encodes CDR1 MDHEN and CDR2 SYDVKM. The CDR3 protein is CASSPSVYEQYF. The DNA of the CDR3 is TGTGCCAGCAGCCCCTCGGTCTACGAGCAGTACTTC.

This clone has a single count. The genes are TRBV7-9 and TRBJ1-5; TRBD1 might be the D (5 bases). The CDR3 spans 16 residues. The germline V and J ends were trimmed by 1 base and 4 bases, with 14 bases remaining between them. Looked up from germline, CDR1 is SEHNR and CDR2 is FQNEAQ (reference sequence). The CDR3 bases are TGTGCCAGCAGCTTAGGAGGAGGGGCCTCTAATCAGCCCCAGCATTTT. It yields the protein CASSLGGGASNQPQHF.

J is TRBJ2-1 and V is TRBV7-3; 12 nucleotides match TRBD2. Germline CDR1 reads SGHTA; CDR2 reads FQGTGA. V shed 0 bases and J 4 bases; nucleotides not matched to a gene: 7. There are 18 residues in the CDR3. The CDR3 loop is CASSLTFSGTSGYNEQFF. The CDR3 nucleotides read TGTGCCAGCAGCTTAACATTCTCTGGGACTAGCGGGTACAATGAGCAGTTCTTC. Full variable domain (outside the CDR3, taken from reference TRBV7-3 and TRBJ2-1): GAGVSQTPSNKVTEKGKYVELRCDPISGHTALYWYRQSLGQGPEFLIYFQGTGAADDSGLPNDRFFAVRPEGSVSTLKIQRTERGDSAVYLCASSLTFSGTSGYNEQFFGPGTRLTVL.

V and J are TRBV18 and TRBJ2-5, with 11 bases lining up with TRBD2. The CDR3 is made up of 16 amino acids. Germline CDR1 is KGHSH and CDR2 is LQKENI. The J segment lost 1 base and the V segment lost 4 bases, leaving 5 bases of the junction unmatched. CDR3 nucleotide sequence: TGTGCCAGCTCACACACTAGCGGGGGCCCCCAAGAGACCCAGTACTTC. It encodes CASSHTSGGPQETQYF.

The rearrangement joins TRBV5-1 to TRBJ2-7; 12 bases match TRBD1. Per germline, CDR1 SGHRS and CDR2 YFSETQ. The CDR3 length is 14 residues. Germline trimming cut 2 bases from V and 6 bases from J; bases unmatched to any gene: 3. The CDR3 DNA sequence: TGCGCCAGCAGCTTCGGGACAGGGGGCGGCGAGCAGTACTTC. Translation: CASSFGTGGGEQYF.

The genes are TRBV6-5 and TRBJ1-1, with TRBD1 matching over 7 bases. Trimming at V came to 2 bases and at J to 10 bases, leaving 7 bases not matched to a gene. There are 13 residues in the CDR3. Per the germline V gene, CDR1 is MNHEY and CDR2 is SVGAGI. CDR3: CASSYRDSRGAFF. The CDR3 DNA is TGTGCCAGCAGTTACCGGGACAGCCGAGGAGCTTTCTTT.

CDR3: CASSVGLAGGKNIQYF. The CDR3 DNA follows: TGTGCCAGCAGCGTAGGGCTAGCGGGGGGGAAAAACATTCAGTACTTC. J is TRBJ2-4 and V is TRBV9, with 12 bases fitting TRBD2. CDR3 length: 16 residues. The junction had 2 bases not matched to a gene; V was cut back by 0 bases and J by 4 bases. Germline V CDR1 and CDR2: SGDLS, YYNGEE.

This chain's CDR3 is CASSLQSGGSNQPQHF. Written as DNA, the CDR3 is TGTGCCAGCAGTTTGCAGTCGGGTGGAAGCAATCAGCCCCAGCATTTT. The chain uses TRBV27 and TRBJ1-5; unclear D gene. Germline values: CDR1 MNHEY, CDR2 SMNVEV (reference sequence). Trimming removed 3 bases from V and 1 base from J, with 13 bases in between. This CDR3 spans 16 amino acids.

In this sample, this clone turned up once. This chain links TRBV4-1 with TRBJ2-1; TRBD2 agrees at 8 bases. CDR3 length: 15 amino acids. The J segment lost 9 bases and the V segment lost 1 base, leaving 8 bases of the junction unmatched. Germline V gene lookup returns CDR1 MGHRA and CDR2 YSYEKL. In DNA, the CDR3 is TGCGCCAGCAGCCAAGGGGTAGCGGGAAGTACTGAGCAGTTCTTC. This gives the protein CASSQGVAGSTEQFF.

V is TRBV7-9 and J is TRBJ2-3; D may be TRBD2 (6 bases). There are 18 residues in the CDR3. V lost 5 bases to trimming and J lost 0 bases, with 21 bases between them. From germline, CDR1 is SEHNR and CDR2 FQNEAQ (reference sequence). The CDR3 sequence: CASSNSGPVVLSTDTQYF. CDR3 bases: TGTGCCAGCAGCAATAGCGGACCGGTCGTTCTTAGCACAGATACGCAGTATTTT.

J is TRBJ1-5 and V is TRBV7-2, with TRBD1 identical over 7 bases. Looked up from germline, CDR1 is SGHTA and CDR2 is FQGNSA. This CDR3 comprises 12 residues. With 6 bases clipped from V and 7 bases from J, the junction kept 3 bases outside the gene matches. Written as DNA, the CDR3 is TGTGCCAGCAGAGGGGGCGGACAGCCCCAGCATTTT. Its protein is CASRGGGQPQHF.

The genes are TRBV7-9 and TRBJ2-4; 10 bases are a match to TRBD1. CDR3 length: 16 amino acids. The germline gives CDR1 SEHNR, CDR2 FQNEAQ (reference sequence). V lost 5 bases, J lost 4 bases, and 8 bases stayed unmatched. The CDR3 coding sequence is TGTGCCAGCAGCCCCGGACAGGGGGTTGGAAAAAACATTCAGTACTTC. Translated, it gives CASSPGQGVGKNIQYF.

The chain carries TRBV28 and TRBJ1-4; D not certain. V was cut by 5 bases and J by 8 bases, with 12 bases left in between. Per germline, CDR1 MDHEN and CDR2 SYDVKM. The CDR3 has 13 amino acids. CDR3 nucleotides: TGTGCCAGCAGTACCCCTGCGACAGAAAAACTGTTTTTT. Translated: CASSTPATEKLFF.

The chain couples TRBV28 to TRBJ1-2; TRBD1 agrees at 7 bases. V was clipped by 3 bases and J by 6 bases; unmatched bases: 7. The CDR3 covers 14 residues. CDR1 is MDHEN and CDR2 is SYDVKM in the germline V gene. The CDR3 DNA sequence: TGTGCCAGCAGTTTGGTTCAGGGGGAACATGGCTACACCTTC. Translating gives CASSLVQGEHGYTF.